This T cell receptor beta chain was documented in a study of blood T cell repertoires in COVID-19. Only in-frame clones appear in the TCRdb table, and some are missing; sequencing was by immunoSEQ multiplex PCR. The profile shows 120,000 or so clones, 90% of them singletons. The sample was peripheral blood. This clonotype was sampled from a man in his fifties or sixties with active COVID-19.

The CDR3 DNA sequence: TGTGCCTGGGGACAGGAAAAAAAGTATAATTCACCCCTCCACTTT. Its protein is CAWGQEKKYNSPLHF. The chain employs TRBV30 and TRBJ1-6; 7 bases line up with TRBD1. CDR3 length equals 15 residues. Trimming removed 5 bases from V and 4 bases from J; junction bases left unmatched: 8. Germline V CDR1 and CDR2: GTSNPN, SVGIG (reference sequence).